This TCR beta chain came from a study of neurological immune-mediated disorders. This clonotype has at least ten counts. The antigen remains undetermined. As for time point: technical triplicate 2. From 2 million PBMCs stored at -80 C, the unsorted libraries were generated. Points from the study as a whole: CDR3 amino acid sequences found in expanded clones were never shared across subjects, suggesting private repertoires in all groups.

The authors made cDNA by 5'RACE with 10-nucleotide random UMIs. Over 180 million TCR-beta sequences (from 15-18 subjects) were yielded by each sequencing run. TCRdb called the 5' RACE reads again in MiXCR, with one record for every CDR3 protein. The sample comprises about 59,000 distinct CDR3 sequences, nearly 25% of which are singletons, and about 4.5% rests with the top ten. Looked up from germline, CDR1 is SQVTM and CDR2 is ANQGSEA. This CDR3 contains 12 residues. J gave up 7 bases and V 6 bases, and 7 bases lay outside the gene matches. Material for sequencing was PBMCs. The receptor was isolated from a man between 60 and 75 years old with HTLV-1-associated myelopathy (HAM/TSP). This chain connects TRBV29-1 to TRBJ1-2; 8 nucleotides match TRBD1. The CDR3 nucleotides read TGCAGCGTCAGGACAGGGCTTGGTGGCTACACCTTC. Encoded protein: CSVRTGLGGYTF. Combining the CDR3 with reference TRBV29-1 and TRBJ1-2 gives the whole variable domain SAVISQKPSRDICQRGTSLTIQCQVDSQVTMMFWYRQQPGQSLTLIATANQGSEATYESGFVIDKFPISRPNLTFSTLTVSNMSPEDSSIYLCSVRTGLGGYTFGSGTRLTVV.